This section outlines one T cell receptor (beta chain) sequence together with its context. This record comes from a study of identical twins. TCRdb ran MiXCR on the 5' RACE reads and lists one entry per CDR3 protein. The profile shows 1.5 million to 2 million distinct CDR3 sequences, about 32% of them singletons. The length of the CDR3 is 14 residues. V was pared by 8 bases and J by 4 bases, with 18 bases between. Per the germline V gene, CDR1 is DFQATT and CDR2 is SNEGSKA (reference sequence). The gene calls are TRBV20-1 and TRBJ2-1; D may match TRBD1 or TRBD2 (5 bases each). The clonotype originates from a newborn girl in good health. Specimen: cord blood. The CDR3 sequence is CSTLPGPYYNEQFF. The CDR3 bases are TGCAGTACACTCCCGGGACCCTATTACAATGAGCAGTTCTTC.